This TCR beta chain was profiled in a study of T cells in Graves' hyperthyroidism and ophthalmopathy. Study summary: Once the initial diagnosis was made, peripheral blood was obtained before any treatment.

The germline gives CDR1 MDHEN, CDR2 SYDVKM. Trimming took 6 bases from V and 2 from J, leaving 11 bases between them. The CDR3 consists of 13 residues. The sample holds many counts of this clonotype. RNA transcripts yielded amplified TCR beta CDR3 regions. HTBI primers drove first-round RT-PCR of the TCR CDR3. TCRdb re-analysed the multiplex PCR reads in MiXCR, keeping a single row per CDR3 protein. Among some 650,000 distinct CDR3 sequences listed, 15% to 20% were seen once. The sequenced material came from blood. This receptor was identified in a woman in her thirties or forties with Graves' ophthalmopathy. V usage is TRBV28 and J usage is TRBJ2-7; D remains ambiguous. CDR3 DNA sequence: TGTGCCAGCAGGGAAGGTTCTGCCTACGAGCAGTACTTC. Its translation is CASREGSAYEQYF.